These T cell receptor beta chains were read from a single sample in a study of blood T cell repertoires in COVID-19. TCRdb's table, derived via immunoSEQ multiplex PCR, lists solely in-frame clones and lacks some. The table includes hundreds of thousands of clones, 85% to 90% detected once. The sample was peripheral blood. The receptors were sampled from a woman aged 25 to 45 with COVID-19, enrolled during active disease. CDR3s include the opening cysteine and the closing phenylalanine or tryptophan. The D gene is left open where the match is weak. Some rows mark clone size as missing; the rest say once, few, many or name a class of expanded clone.

size	V	J	D	CDR3	DNA
NA	TRBV7-2	TRBJ2-7	TRBD1	CASSLVLQGTYEQYF	TGTGCCAGCAGCTTAGTCCTACAGGGGACCTACGAGCAGTACTTC
NA	TRBV7-9	TRBJ1-1	TRBD1	CASSLIGQGYLAEAFF	TGTGCCAGCAGCTTAATAGGACAGGGGTATTTGGCTGAAGCTTTCTTT
NA	TRBV3-1/TRBV3-2	TRBJ1-2	NA	CASSQFVGEGGYTF	TGTGCCAGCAGCCAATTTGTAGGAGAGGGAGGCTACACCTTC
NA	TRBV6-6	TRBJ1-2	NA	CASRENYGYTF	TGTGCCAGCAGGGAGAACTATGGCTACACCTTC
NA	TRBV3-1/TRBV3-2	TRBJ1-3	NA	CASSQSFSGNTIYF	TGTGCCAGCAGCCAGAGTTTCTCTGGAAACACCATATATTTT
NA	TRBV11-2	TRBJ2-1	NA	CASSLVSAGANEQFF	TGTGCCAGCAGCTTAGTATCCGCGGGGGCCAATGAGCAGTTCTTC
NA	TRBV30	TRBJ1-6	NA	CAWSARGSPLHF	TGTGCCTGGAGTGCCCGGGGGTCACCCCTCCACTTT
NA	TRBV18	TRBJ1-2	TRBD1	CASSPTGQVIYGYTF	TGTGCCAGCTCACCTACCGGACAGGTTATCTATGGCTACACCTTC
once	TRBV4-1	TRBJ2-4	TRBD2	CASSQDLREGNIQYF	TGCGCCAGCAGCCAAGATTTAAGGGAGGGTAACATTCAGTACTTC
NA	TRBV7-7	TRBJ2-7	NA	CASSFHDLDSGPYEQYF	TGTGCCAGCAGCTTTCACGACTTGGATAGCGGACCCTACGAGCAGTACTTC
NA	TRBV9	TRBJ1-1	NA	CASSVVGGLNTEAFF	TGTGCCAGCAGCGTAGTGGGGGGATTGAACACTGAAGCTTTCTTT
once	TRBV12-3/TRBV12-4	TRBJ2-7	NA	CASSFVGLYEQYF	TGTGCCAGCAGTTTCGTGGGGCTCTACGAGCAGTACTTC
once	TRBV19	TRBJ2-7	TRBD2	CASSMVRGDYEQYF	TGTGCCAGTAGTATGGTGCGGGGGGACTACGAGCAGTACTTC
NA	TRBV7-9	TRBJ1-2	TRBD1	CASSSTGGSIYGYTF	TGTGCCAGCAGCTCAACAGGGGGTTCTATCTATGGCTACACCTTC
NA	TRBV27	TRBJ1-1	NA	CASAITGPTEAFF	TGTGCCAGCGCAATAACAGGGCCCACTGAAGCTTTCTTT
NA	TRBV28	TRBJ1-3	NA	CASGAEPNTIYF	TGTGCCAGCGGGGCGGAACCCAACACCATATATTTT